This T cell receptor beta chain was identified in a study of cytomegalovirus exposure and HLA in healthy donors (dated 2017 in TCRdb). About the full investigation: According to a later analysis, the 120 validation repertoires were produced on the same platform as the roughly 700 repertoires of the first cohort. The study was designed to test whether signatures of past pathogen exposure could be identified by cataloging public T cell receptors. Along with the roughly 700-subject first cohort, a separate validation cohort of around 110 different subjects was used. To predict cytomegalovirus infection status, the study combined high-throughput TCR immunosequencing, statistical association of individual TCRs with disease status, and machine learning. Results the study describes overall, beyond this receptor: In vitro tests confirmed that a few of the cytomegalovirus-associated TCR beta chains recognize cytomegalovirus antigens. The study gave a list of more than 150 TCR beta chains associated with cytomegalovirus. In a later analysis, TCRs clustered in the first cohort were found to also tend to co-occur in the approximately 120 validation repertoires, with 94% of cluster scores above 0. According to the authors, the approach could potentially be generalized to other disease states and immunological phenotypes. A later analysis lacked HLA typing for the validation cohort, so it scored co-occurrence in that cohort across all 120 or so repertoires. Most TCR sequences were observed very rarely across donors, whereas some public TCRs were present in many individuals. Cytomegalovirus status was reported to be diagnosed by the classifier with high specificity and sensitivity in both the original and validation cohorts.

The method behind the library was the immunoSEQ multiplex PCR assay. On the authors' methods: A statistical classification framework was built to diagnose cytomegalovirus status from the catalog of TCR beta chain sequences. TCRdb re-hosts the immuneACCESS table, in-frame sequences only. Its copies lack some clones; in the studies checked, an unresolved V gene accounts for under half of them, and the cause for the rest is not known. V and J calls and clone size are those listed in that table; D and trimming were worked out from the DNA. The sample records 250,000 to 350,000 clones, roughly 90% of which are singletons. Approximately 1.1% of the sample belongs to the ten largest clones. Separate from the roughly 630-subject first cohort, the validation cohort of 120 subjects was the group to which the donors belonged. This clone came up once. This clone's antigen is unknown. Per-base quality was not reported, and no clone a single base away is much larger than it.

The CDR3 contains 16 residues, cysteine and phenylalanine counted. CDR3 DNA is the only sequence kept; it has 48 bases, read in frame from the first base. V is pruned by 5 bases and J by 2 bases, leaving 6 bases of the junction without a gene match. From the germline V gene, CDR1 is SGHVS and CDR2 is FQNEAQ. The rearrangement joined TRBV7-8 to TRBJ2-2, with 9 bases aligning to TRBD1. The receptor was derived from a woman aged 25 to 39 in good health and CMV-seropositive. What was sequenced was PBMCs. CDR3 sequence: CASSIRQGGNTGELFF. The DNA sequence is as follows: TGTGCCAGCAGCATTAGACAGGGGGGAAACACCGGGGAGCTGTTTTTT.